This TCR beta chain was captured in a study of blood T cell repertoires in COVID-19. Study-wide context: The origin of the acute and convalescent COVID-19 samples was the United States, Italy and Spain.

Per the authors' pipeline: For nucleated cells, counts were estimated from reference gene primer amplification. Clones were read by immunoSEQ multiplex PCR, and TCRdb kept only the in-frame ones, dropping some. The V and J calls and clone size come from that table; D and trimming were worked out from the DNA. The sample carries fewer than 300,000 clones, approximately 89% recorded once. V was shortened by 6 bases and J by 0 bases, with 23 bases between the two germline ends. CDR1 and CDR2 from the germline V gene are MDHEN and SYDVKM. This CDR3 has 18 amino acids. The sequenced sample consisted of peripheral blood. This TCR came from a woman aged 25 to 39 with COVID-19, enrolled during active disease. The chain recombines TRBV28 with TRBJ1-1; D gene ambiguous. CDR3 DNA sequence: TGTGCCAGCAGGATCTCCTTTATTCGACACGGCATGAACACTGAAGCTTTCTTT. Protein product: CASRISFIRHGMNTEAFF.